The present T cell receptor beta chain was sequenced within a study of patients and donors after allogeneic stem cell transplantation. TCRdb ran MiXCR on the RT-PCR reads and lists one entry per CDR3 protein. The sample has hundreds of thousands of distinct CDR3 sequences; approximately 14% are singletons. The ends lost 10 bases at V and 2 bases at J; junction bases unmatched: 15. Germline loops: CDR1 SNHLY, CDR2 FYNNEI. This CDR3 contains 16 residues. The TCR was taken from a human donor who was either an allogeneic HSCT recipient or a stem cell or donor lymphocyte infusion donor (not recorded which). It is not recorded whose cells these are; they may come from a transplant donor. The sample comprised blood, either unsorted or a sorted T cell fraction (not recorded which). The rearrangement links TRBV2 to TRBJ2-3; 7 nucleotides align to TRBD2. As DNA, the CDR3 is TGTGCCACCAAAGGCCCCGGGACTACGTCCACAGATACGCAGTATTTT. Translating it yields CATKGPGTTSTDTQYF.